This paragraph reports one T cell receptor (beta chain). Its specific antigen is unknown. The record has no base qualities; no much larger clone is one base away. The sample originates from a study of blood T cell repertoires in COVID-19 (dated by TCRdb to 2018 to 2020). General notes on the study: Samples from collaborators originated in the United States, Italy and Spain and spanned both the acute and convalescent phases of COVID-19. Samples came from the ongoing ImmuneRACE study (first 160 participants) plus 1,254 subjects from 6 global collaborators. A de-identified subject ID, COVID-19 status, age in years and sex were almost always included in the sample metadata. The prospective study material was composed of cDNA or gDNA derived from T cells, B-cell-depleted T cells, or PBMCs. The repertoires were released in a freely available public database meant as a resource for research on the immune response to SARS-CoV-2. Deeply sampled blood TCRbeta repertoires from subjects exposed to, actively infected with, or recovered from COVID-19 were included in the dataset. Where HLA class I and class II types were available, the types were taken from metadata supplied by the sample provider, not from assay-based typing. Results the study describes overall, beyond this receptor: Clinical and demographic metadata were provided uncurated, with the amount varying by source and participant.

Reading from cysteine to phenylalanine, the CDR3 counts 13 amino acids. Solely the CDR3 DNA is kept, with 39 bases framed from the first base. According to the germline V gene, CDR1 reads SQVTM and CDR2 reads ANQGSEA. Trimming takes 3 bases from V and 7 bases from J, and the germline ends sit 15 bases apart. Whole blood was collected in K2EDTA tubes by collaborating institutions according to the institutions' own protocols. For TCRbeta analysis, collaborator samples were shipped as frozen whole blood, as isolated PBMCs, or as DNA extracted from either sample type. The immunoSEQ Assay, a bias-controlled multiplex PCR, was used to amplify TCRbeta CDR3 regions from genomic DNA. The paper's processing steps were these. Nucleated cell counts per sample were estimated from amplification of reference gene primers within the assay. To quantify the absolute abundance of each unique TCRbeta CDR3 rearrangement, sequence reads were collapsed and filtered. For each sample, productive Simpson clonality was calculated as the square root of Simpson's diversity index across productive rearrangements. TCRdb obtained this table from immuneACCESS and retained in-frame rearrangements with V and J assigned. These tables miss some clones; where compared with another copy, unresolved V genes account for less than half of the shortfall, and the remainder is unexplained. V, J and clone size were drawn from that table, and D and trimming were deduced from the DNA. This sample comprises 90,000 to 130,000 clones, about 79% of them detected only once. Roughly 17% of the sample is taken by the ten largest.

Rearrangement joined TRBV29-1 to TRBJ1-2; the D gene is possibly TRBD1, with 6 bases matching. The sequence was collected from an elderly woman with active or convalescent COVID-19. Source material: peripheral blood. The DNA sequence is TGCAGCGTTGAGACTCTGCCAGGGGCTGGCTACACCTTC. Its coded protein is CSVETLPGAGYTF.